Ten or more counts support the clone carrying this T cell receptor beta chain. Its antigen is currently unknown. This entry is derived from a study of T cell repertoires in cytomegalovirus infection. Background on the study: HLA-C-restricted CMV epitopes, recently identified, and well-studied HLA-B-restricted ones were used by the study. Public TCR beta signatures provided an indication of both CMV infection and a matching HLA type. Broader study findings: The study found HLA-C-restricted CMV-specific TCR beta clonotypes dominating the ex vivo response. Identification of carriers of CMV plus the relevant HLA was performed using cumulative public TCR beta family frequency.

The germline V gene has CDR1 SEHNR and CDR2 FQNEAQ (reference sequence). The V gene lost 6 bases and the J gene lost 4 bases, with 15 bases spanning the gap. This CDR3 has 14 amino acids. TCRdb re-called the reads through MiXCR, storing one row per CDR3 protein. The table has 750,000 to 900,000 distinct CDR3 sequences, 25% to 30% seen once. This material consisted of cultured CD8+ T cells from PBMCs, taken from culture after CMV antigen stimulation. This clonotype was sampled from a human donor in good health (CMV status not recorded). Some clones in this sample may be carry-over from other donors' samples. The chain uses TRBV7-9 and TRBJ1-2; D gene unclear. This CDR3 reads CASRGPGKTYGYTF. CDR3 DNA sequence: TGTGCCAGCAGGGGCCCCGGGAAAACCTATGGCTACACCTTC. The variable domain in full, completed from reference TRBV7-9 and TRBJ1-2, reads DTGVSQNPRHKITKRGQNVTFRCDPISEHNRLYWYRQTLGQGPEFLTYFQNEAQLEKSRLLSDRFSAERPKGSFSTLEIQRTEQGDSAMYLCASRGPGKTYGYTFGSGTRLTVV.